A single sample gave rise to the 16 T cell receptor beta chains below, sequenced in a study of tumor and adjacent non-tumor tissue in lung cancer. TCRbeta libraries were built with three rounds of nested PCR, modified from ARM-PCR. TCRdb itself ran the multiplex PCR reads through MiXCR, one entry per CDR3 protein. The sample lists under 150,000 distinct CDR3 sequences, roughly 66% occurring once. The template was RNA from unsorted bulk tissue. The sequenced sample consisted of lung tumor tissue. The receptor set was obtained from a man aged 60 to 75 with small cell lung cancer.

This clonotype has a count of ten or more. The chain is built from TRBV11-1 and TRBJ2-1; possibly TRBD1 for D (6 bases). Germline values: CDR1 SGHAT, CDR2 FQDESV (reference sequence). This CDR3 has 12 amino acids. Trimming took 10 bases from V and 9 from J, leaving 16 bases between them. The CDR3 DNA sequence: TGTGCCACCAGGGGCTTAGATGGTGAGCAGTTCTTC. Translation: CATRGLDGEQFF.

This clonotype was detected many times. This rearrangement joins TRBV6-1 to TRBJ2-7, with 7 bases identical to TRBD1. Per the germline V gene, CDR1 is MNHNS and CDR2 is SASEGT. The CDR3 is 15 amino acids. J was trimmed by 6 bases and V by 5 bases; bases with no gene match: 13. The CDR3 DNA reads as TGTGCCAGCAGTCAAAGGACAGGTGGTTTTGGCGAGCAGTACGTC. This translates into CASSQRTGGFGEQYV.

CDR3 protein: CASSSGGRLVSAAEQYF. The CDR3 DNA reads as TGTGCCAGCAGCTCAGGAGGGCGGCTAGTGTCGGCAGCCGAGCAGTACTTC. The gene calls are TRBV11-2 and TRBJ2-7; weak D call: TRBD2 (6 bases). The V end lost 4 bases, the J end lost 6 bases, and 25 bases lay between the germline ends. CDR3 length: 17 residues. Germline V gene lookup returns CDR1 SGHAT and CDR2 FQNNGV.

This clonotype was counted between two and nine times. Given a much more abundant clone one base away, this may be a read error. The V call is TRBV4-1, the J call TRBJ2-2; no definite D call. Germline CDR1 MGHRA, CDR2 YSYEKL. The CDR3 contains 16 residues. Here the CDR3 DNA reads TGCGCCAGCAGCCCCCGATTGGGTACGAACACCGTGGAGCTGTTTTTT. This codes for CASSPRLGTNTVELFF.

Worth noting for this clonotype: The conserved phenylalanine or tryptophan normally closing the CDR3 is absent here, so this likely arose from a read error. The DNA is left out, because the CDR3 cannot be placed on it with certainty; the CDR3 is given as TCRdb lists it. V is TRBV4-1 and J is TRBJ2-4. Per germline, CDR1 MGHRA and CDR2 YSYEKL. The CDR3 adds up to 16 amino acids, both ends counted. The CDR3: CASSQDGRIAKDIQCL.

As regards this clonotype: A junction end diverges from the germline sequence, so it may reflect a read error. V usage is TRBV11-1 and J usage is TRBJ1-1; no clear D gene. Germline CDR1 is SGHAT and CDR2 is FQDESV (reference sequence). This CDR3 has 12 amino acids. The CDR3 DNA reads TGTGTCAGCAGCCATCGGGACACTGAAGCTTTCTTT. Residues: CVSSHRDTEAFF. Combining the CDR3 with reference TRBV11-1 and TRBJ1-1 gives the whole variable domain EAEVAQSPRYKITEKSQAVAFWCDPISGHATLYWYRQILGQGPELLVQFQDESVVDDSQLPKDRFSAERLKGVDSTLKIQPAELGDSAMYLCVSSHRDTEAFFGQGTRLTVV.

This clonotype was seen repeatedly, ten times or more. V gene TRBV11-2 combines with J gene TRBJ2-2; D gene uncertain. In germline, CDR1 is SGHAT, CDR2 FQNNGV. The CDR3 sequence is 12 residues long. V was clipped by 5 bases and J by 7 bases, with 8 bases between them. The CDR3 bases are TGTGCCAGCAGCCGGACGGGCGGGGAGCTGTTTTTT. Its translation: CASSRTGGELFF.

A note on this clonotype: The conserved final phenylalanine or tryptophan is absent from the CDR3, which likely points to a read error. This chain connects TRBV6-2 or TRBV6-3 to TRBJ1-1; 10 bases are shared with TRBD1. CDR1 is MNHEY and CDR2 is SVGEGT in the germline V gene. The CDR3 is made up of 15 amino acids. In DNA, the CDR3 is TGTGCCGGCAGTTCCTTGGGACAGGGGAAGGGGGAAGCTTTCCTT. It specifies CAGSSLGQGKGEAFL.

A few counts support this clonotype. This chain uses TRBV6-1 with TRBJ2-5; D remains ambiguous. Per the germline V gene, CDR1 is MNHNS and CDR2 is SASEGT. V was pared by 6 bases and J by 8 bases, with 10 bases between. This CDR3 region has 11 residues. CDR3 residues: CASSTVGTQYF. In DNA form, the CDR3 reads TGTGCCAGCAGCACAGTGGGAACCCAGTACTTC.

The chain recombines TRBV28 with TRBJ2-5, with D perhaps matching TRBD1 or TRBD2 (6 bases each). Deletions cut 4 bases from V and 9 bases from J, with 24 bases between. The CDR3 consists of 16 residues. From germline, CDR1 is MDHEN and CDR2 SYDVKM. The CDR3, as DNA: TGTGCCAGCAGTTCGGGGGCCGTACAGGGTATGGAGGCCCAGTACTTC. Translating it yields CASSSGAVQGMEAQYF.

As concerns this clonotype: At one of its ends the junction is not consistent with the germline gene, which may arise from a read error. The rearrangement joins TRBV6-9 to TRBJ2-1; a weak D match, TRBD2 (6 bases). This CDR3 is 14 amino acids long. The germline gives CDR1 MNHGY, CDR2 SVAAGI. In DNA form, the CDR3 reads TGTGCCAATCCGGGGGACCACCAGTCCAATGAGCAATTCTTC. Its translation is CANPGDHQSNEQFF.

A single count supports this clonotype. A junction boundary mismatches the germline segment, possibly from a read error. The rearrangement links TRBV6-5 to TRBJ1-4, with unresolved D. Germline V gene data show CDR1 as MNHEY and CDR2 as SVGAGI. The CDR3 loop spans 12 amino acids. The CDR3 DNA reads TGTGCCAGCAGAGTTACGGATGAAAAACTGCTTTTT. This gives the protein CASRVTDEKLLF.

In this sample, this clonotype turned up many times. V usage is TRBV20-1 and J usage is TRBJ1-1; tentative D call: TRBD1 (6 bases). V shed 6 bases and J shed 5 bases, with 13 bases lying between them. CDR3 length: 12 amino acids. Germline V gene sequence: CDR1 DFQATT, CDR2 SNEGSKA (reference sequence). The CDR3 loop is CSATDSWTEAFF. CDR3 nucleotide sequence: TGCAGTGCCACGGACAGTTGGACTGAAGCTTTCTTT.

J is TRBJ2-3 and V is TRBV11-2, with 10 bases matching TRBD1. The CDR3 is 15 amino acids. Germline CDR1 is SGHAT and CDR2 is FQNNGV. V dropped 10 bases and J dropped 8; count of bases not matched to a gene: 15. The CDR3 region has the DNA TGTGCCAACAGGCCGGGACAGGGGCACGCAGTTACGCAGTATTTT. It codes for CANRPGQGHAVTQYF.

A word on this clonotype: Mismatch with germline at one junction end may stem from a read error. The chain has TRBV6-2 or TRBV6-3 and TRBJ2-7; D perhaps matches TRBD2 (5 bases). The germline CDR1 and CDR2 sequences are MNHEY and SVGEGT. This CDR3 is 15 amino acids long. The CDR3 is CASSYHGLNSYEQYF. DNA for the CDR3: TGTGCCAGCAGTTACCATGGACTGAATTCCTACGAACAGTACTTC.

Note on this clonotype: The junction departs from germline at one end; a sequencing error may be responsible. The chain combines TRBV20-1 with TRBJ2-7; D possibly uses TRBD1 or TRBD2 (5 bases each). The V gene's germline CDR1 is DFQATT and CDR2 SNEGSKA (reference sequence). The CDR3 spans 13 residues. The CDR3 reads CSPSPQGAYEQYF. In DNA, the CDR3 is TGCAGTCCTAGCCCGCAGGGCGCCTACGAGCAATACTTC.